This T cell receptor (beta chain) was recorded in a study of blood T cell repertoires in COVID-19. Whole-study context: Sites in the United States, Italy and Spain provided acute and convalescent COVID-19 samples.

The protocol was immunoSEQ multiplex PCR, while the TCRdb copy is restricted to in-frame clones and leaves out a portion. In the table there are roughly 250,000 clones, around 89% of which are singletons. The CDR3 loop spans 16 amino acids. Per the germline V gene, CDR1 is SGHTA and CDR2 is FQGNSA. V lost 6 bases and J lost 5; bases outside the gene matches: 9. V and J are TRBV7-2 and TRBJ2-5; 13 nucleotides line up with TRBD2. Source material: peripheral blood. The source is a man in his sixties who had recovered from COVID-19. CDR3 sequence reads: CASRSRTSGGFETQYF. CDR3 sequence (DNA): TGTGCCAGCAGGAGCCGGACTAGCGGGGGTTTTGAGACCCAGTACTTC.